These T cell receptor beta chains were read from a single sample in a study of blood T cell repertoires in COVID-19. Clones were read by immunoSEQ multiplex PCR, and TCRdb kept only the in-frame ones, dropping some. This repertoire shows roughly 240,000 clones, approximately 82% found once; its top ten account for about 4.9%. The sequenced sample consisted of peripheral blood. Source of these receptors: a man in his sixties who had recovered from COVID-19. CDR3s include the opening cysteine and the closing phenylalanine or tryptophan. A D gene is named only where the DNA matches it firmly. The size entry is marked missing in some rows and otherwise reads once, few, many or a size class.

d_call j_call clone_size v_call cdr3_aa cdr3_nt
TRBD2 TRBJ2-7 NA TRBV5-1 CASSLDPAGGYEQYF TGCGCCAGCAGCTTGGATCCCGCGGGAGGGTACGAGCAGTACTTC
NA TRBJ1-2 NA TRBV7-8 CASSFGGDGYTF TGTGCCAGCAGTTTTGGGGGGGATGGCTACACCTTC
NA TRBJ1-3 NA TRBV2 CASRTDSNLGNTIYF TGTGCCAGCAGGACCGACAGCAATCTTGGAAACACCATATATTTT
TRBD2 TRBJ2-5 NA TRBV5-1 CASSFTSGGAIETQYF TGCGCCAGCAGCTTTACTAGCGGGGGGGCCATTGAGACCCAGTACTTC
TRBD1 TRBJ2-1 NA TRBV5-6 CASTLRDRGYNEQFF TGTGCCAGCACCCTCCGGGACAGAGGGTACAATGAGCAGTTCTTC
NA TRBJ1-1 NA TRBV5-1 CASSRGSLEGRTEAFF TGCGCCAGCAGCCGGGGTAGTTTGGAGGGAAGAACTGAAGCTTTCTTT
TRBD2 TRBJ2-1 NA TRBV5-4 CASSSGTSSWNEQFF TGTGCCAGCAGCTCCGGGACTAGTAGTTGGAATGAGCAGTTCTTC
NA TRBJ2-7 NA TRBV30 CAWNGQPPGEQYF TGTGCCTGGAATGGGCAACCGCCGGGGGAGCAGTACTTC
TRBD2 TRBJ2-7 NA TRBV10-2 CASRTRTSGRNEQYF TGCGCCAGCAGAACCAGGACTAGCGGGAGAAACGAGCAGTACTTC
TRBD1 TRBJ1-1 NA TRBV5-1 CASSWTYFLQGTEAFF TGCGCCAGCAGCTGGACCTATTTCCTACAGGGGACTGAAGCTTTCTTT
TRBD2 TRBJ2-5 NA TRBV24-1 CATSPWSSGGHGGGETQYF TGTGCCACCTCCCCCTGGTCTAGCGGGGGCCACGGGGGCGGAGAGACCCAGTACTTC
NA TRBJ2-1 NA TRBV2 CASSLQGPFYNEQFF TGTGCCAGCAGTCTACAGGGACCTTTCTACAATGAGCAGTTCTTC
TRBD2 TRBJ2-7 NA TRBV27 CASSSRTSGIYEQYF TGTGCCAGCAGTTCAAGGACTAGCGGAATCTACGAGCAGTACTTC
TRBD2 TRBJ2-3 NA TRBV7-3 CASSPTFGGGASDTQYF TGTGCCAGCAGTCCAACGTTTGGCGGGGGGGCCTCAGATACGCAGTATTTT
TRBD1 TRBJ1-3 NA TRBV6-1 CASSEYFWTGTAGNTIYF TGTGCCAGCAGTGAATACTTTTGGACAGGAACCGCTGGAAACACCATATATTTT
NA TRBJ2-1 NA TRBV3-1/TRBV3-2 CASSPEVTGFSYNEQFF TGTGCCAGCAGCCCGGAGGTGACAGGCTTCTCCTACAATGAGCAGTTCTTC
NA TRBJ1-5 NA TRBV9 CASSPGGGNQPQHF TGTGCCAGCAGCCCTGGGGGGGGCAATCAGCCCCAGCATTTT
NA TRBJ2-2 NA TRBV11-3 CASTLGGGTGELFF TGTGCCAGCACCCTAGGGGGTGGCACCGGGGAGCTGTTTTTT
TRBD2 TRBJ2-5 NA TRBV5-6 CASSFGLAGGLRETQYF TGTGCCAGCAGCTTCGGTTTGGCGGGGGGGCTGCGAGAGACCCAGTACTTC
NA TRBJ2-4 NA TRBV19 CASSEIQGQVAKNIQYF TGTGCCAGTAGCGAAATCCAGGGGCAAGTGGCCAAAAACATTCAGTACTTC
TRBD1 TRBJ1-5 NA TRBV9 CASSVGQGLGNQPQHF TGTGCCAGCAGCGTGGGACAGGGCTTGGGCAATCAGCCCCAGCATTTT
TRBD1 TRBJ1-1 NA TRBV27 CASSSTGAGTEAFF TGTGCCAGCAGTAGTACAGGGGCGGGAACTGAAGCTTTCTTT
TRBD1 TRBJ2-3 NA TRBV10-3 CAISDPGQGQGDTQYF TGTGCCATCAGTGACCCAGGACAGGGTCAGGGAGATACGCAGTATTTT
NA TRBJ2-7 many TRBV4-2 CASSQDIVEPSYEQYF TGTGCCAGCAGCCAAGATATAGTAGAACCCTCCTACGAGCAGTACTTC
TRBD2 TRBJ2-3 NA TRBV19 CASSIGLAGPDTQYF TGTGCCAGTAGTATTGGACTAGCGGGACCTGATACGCAGTATTTT
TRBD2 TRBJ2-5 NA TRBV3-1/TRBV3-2 CASSRPSGRAETQYF TGTGCCAGCAGCCGGCCTAGCGGGAGGGCGGAGACCCAGTACTTC
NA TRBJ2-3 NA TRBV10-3 CAISEGLSTDTQYF TGTGCCATCAGTGAGGGGCTTAGCACAGATACGCAGTATTTT
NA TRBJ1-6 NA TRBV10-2 CASSEEERVNSPLHF TGCGCCAGCAGTGAGGAGGAGCGCGTTAATTCACCCCTCCACTTT
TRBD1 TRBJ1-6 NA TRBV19 CASSDRVPRDGSPLHF TGTGCCAGTAGTGACAGGGTCCCCCGAGATGGATCACCCCTCCACTTT
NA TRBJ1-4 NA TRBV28 CASRPPIGVGEKLFF TGTGCCAGCAGACCCCCGATAGGAGTGGGTGAAAAACTGTTTTTT
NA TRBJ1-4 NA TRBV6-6 CASSYGQGGEKLFF TGTGCCAGCAGTTACGGGCAGGGAGGCGAAAAACTGTTTTTT
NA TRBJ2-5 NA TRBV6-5 CASSYPGTPETQYF TGTGCCAGCAGTTACCCGGGAACCCCAGAGACCCAGTACTTC
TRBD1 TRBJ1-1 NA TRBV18 CASSRTGFEAFF TGTGCCAGCTCACGGACAGGATTTGAAGCTTTCTTT
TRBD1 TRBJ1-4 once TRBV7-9 CASSPTTGPNEKLFF TGTGCCAGCAGCCCAACGACAGGGCCTAATGAAAAACTGTTTTTT
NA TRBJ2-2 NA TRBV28 CASSPPPRGMDTGELFF TGTGCCAGCAGTCCACCCCCCAGGGGCATGGACACCGGGGAGCTGTTTTTT
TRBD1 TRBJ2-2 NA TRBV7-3 CASSLMTQNRGGELFF TGTGCCAGCAGCTTAATGACTCAAAACAGGGGCGGGGAGCTGTTTTTT
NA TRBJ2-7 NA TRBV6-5 CASGHRGFVEQYF TGTGCCAGCGGCCACCGGGGGTTCGTGGAGCAGTACTTC
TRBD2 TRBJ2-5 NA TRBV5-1 CASSFASGGPQETQYF TGCGCCAGCAGCTTCGCTAGCGGGGGGCCACAAGAGACCCAGTACTTC
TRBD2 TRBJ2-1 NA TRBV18 CASSPPGLAHFF TGTGCCAGCTCACCACCGGGACTAGCACACTTCTTC
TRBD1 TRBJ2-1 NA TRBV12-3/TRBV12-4 CASSWTGPGEQFF TGTGCCAGCAGTTGGACAGGGCCGGGTGAGCAGTTCTTC
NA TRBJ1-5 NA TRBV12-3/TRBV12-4 CASSSGGGQPQHF TGTGCCAGCAGTTCTGGGGGGGGTCAGCCCCAGCATTTT
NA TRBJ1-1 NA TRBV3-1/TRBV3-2 CASSQAGLEAFF TGTGCCAGCAGCCAAGCGGGTCTTGAAGCTTTCTTT
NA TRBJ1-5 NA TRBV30 CAWSADSNQPQHF TGTGCCTGGTCAGCGGATAGCAATCAGCCCCAGCATTTT
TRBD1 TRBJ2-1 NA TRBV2 CASIRQGVGEQFF TGTGCCAGCATAAGACAGGGGGTAGGTGAGCAGTTCTTC
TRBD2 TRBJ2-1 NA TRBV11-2 CASSLVLRGEYNEQFF TGTGCCAGCAGCTTAGTTCTCCGGGGGGAGTACAATGAGCAGTTCTTC
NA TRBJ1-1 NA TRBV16 CASSQWEISAFF TGTGCCAGCAGCCAATGGGAGATTTCGGCTTTCTTT
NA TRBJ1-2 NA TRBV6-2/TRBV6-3 CASSDPGGGDRGGYGYTF TGTGCCAGCAGTGACCCGGGGGGAGGCGACAGAGGAGGTTATGGCTACACCTTC
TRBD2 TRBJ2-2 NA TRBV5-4 CASSLAGAITGELFF TGTGCCAGCAGCTTAGCGGGGGCGATCACCGGGGAGCTGTTTTTT
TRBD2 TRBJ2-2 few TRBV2 CASTGGLNTGELFF TGTGCCAGCACCGGGGGACTAAACACCGGGGAGCTGTTTTTT
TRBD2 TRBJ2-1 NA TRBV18 CASSPGLAGVYMSEQFF TGTGCCAGCTCACCAGGACTAGCGGGTGTATATATGAGTGAGCAGTTCTTC
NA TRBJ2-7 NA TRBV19 CASSQGYEQYF TGTGCCAGTAGTCAGGGTTACGAGCAGTACTTC
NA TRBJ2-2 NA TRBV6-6 CASSPPGTGELFF TGTGCCAGCAGCCCCCCCGGCACCGGGGAGCTGTTTTTT
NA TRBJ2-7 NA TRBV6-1 CASSDWGDPTYEQYF TGTGCCAGCAGTGATTGGGGGGACCCCACCTACGAGCAGTACTTC
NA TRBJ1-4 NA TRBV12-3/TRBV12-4 CASGQSGGEKLFF TGTGCCAGCGGACAGTCCGGCGGCGAAAAACTGTTTTTT